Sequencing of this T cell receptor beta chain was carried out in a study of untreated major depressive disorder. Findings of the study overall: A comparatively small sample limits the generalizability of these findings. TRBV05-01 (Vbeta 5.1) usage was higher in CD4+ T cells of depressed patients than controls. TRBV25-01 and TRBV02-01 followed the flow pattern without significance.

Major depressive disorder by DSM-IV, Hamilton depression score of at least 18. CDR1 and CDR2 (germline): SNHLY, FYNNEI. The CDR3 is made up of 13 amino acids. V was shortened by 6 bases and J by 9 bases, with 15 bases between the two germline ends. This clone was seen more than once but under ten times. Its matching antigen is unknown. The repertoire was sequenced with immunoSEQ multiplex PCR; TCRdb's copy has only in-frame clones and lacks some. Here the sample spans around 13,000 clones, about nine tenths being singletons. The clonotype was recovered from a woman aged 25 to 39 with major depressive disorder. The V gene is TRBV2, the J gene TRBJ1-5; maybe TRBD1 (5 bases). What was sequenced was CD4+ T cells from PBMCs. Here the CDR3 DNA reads TGTGCCAGCAGGGGGCAGGGCCTTGGGCCCCAGCATTTT. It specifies CASRGQGLGPQHF.